These 11 T cell receptor beta chains originate from one sample sequenced in a study of CD8+CD57+ T cells in acquired aplastic anemia. TCR beta VDJ combinations and CDR3 sequences were profiled from genomic DNA. MiXCR was run by TCRdb on the reads, yielding one entry per CDR3 protein. The table lists a few hundred thousand distinct CDR3 sequences, over 60% of them singletons. The specimen was sorted CD4+, CD8+, or CD8+CD57+ T cells (not recorded which) from PBMCs. Receptor source: a human donor in good health.

The gene calls are TRBV9 and TRBJ2-6; TRBD1 is a possible D gene (6 bases). The CDR3 is 16 amino acids. Germline V CDR1 and CDR2: SGDLS, YYNGEE. The V and J ends lost 4 bases and 4 bases respectively, with 15 bases between them. CDR3 sequence reads: CASSTTQGLGANVLTF. In DNA, the CDR3 is TGTGCCAGCAGCACCACGCAGGGGCTGGGGGCCAACGTCCTGACTTTC.

Only one count was recorded for this clonotype. This rearrangement joins TRBV5-8 to TRBJ1-2, with D uncertain. V dropped 5 bases and J dropped 2 bases, with 10 bases sitting between them. The CDR3 is made up of 13 amino acids. Germline lookup yields CDR1 SGHTS and CDR2 YDEGEE. The CDR3 coding sequence is TGTGCCAGCAGTTACGACATGAACTATGGCTACACCTTC. It is translated as CASSYDMNYGYTF.

The rearrangement uses TRBV19 and TRBJ1-3; D is unclear. Between the trimmed V and J ends, which lost 7 bases and 4 bases, there was a span of 8 bases. CDR3 size: 12 residues. Germline lookup yields CDR1 LNHDA and CDR2 SQIVND (reference sequence). CDR3 residues: CASKPQGNTIYF. CDR3 nucleotides: TGTGCCAGTAAGCCACAGGGAAACACCATATATTTT. Variable domain in full (rest from reference TRBV19 and TRBJ1-3): DGGITQSPKYLFRKEGQNVTLSCEQNLNHDAMYWYRQDPGQGLRLIYYSQIVNDFQKGDIAEGYSVSREKKESFPLTVTSAQKNPTAFYLCASKPQGNTIYFGEGSWLTVV.

V gene TRBV5-1 combines with J gene TRBJ2-5; D not certain. Germline loops: CDR1 SGHRS, CDR2 YFSETQ. The ends were cut back, 1 base at V and 1 base at J, with 5 bases in the middle. The CDR3 spans 13 residues. CDR3 in amino acids: CASSLRPQETQYF. Here the CDR3 DNA reads TGCGCCAGCAGCTTGCGCCCCCAAGAGACCCAGTACTTC.

This rearrangement joins TRBV13 to TRBJ1-6, with no clear D. V shed 2 bases and J shed 4 bases, with 12 bases lying between them. This CDR3 is 16 amino acids long. CDR1 and CDR2 (germline): PRHDT, FYEKMQ (reference sequence). In DNA, the CDR3 is TGTGCCAGCAGCTTAATGGGTGGGCGTTATAATTCACCCCTCCACTTT. Protein product: CASSLMGGRYNSPLHF.

This clonotype has ten or more counts. The V call is TRBV4-3, the J call TRBJ1-1; no clear D. Germline values: CDR1 LGHNA, CDR2 YSLEER. V was clipped by 1 base and J by 0 bases, with 6 bases between them. This CDR3 contains 14 residues. CDR3 amino acids: CASSQGHLNTEAFF. For the CDR3, the DNA is TGCGCCAGCAGCCAAGGACATCTGAACACTGAAGCTTTCTTT.

This clonotype appeared a few times. The chain carries TRBV10-3 and TRBJ2-3; TRBD1 or TRBD2 may be the D gene (6 bases each). The CDR3 contains 14 residues. Germline lookup yields CDR1 ENHRY and CDR2 SYGVKD. With 3 bases removed from V and 5 bases from J, the gap between germline ends came to 12 bases. CDR3 sequence: CAISDGGPGDTQYF. CDR3 in DNA: TGTGCCATCAGTGATGGGGGGCCGGGAGATACGCAGTATTTT.

Remarks on this clonotype: The germline gene is not matched at one end of the junction; a read error may be the cause. The V gene is TRBV9, the J gene TRBJ2-5; D may be TRBD2 (6 bases). CDR3 length: 15 amino acids. Germline V gives CDR1 SGDLS, CDR2 YYNGEE. CDR3 protein: CASSEQLSGVETRYF. DNA for the CDR3: TGTGCCAGCAGCGAACAACTCTCGGGGGTGGAGACCCGGTACTTC.

In regard to this clonotype: It may be a read error: a sequence one base away is much more abundant. The CDR3 end shows no conserved phenylalanine or tryptophan, and so a read error is likely. This chain links TRBV6-1 with TRBJ2-1, with a tentative D call TRBD2 (5 bases). Per germline, CDR1 MNHNS and CDR2 SASEGT. The CDR3 totals 12 residues. Trimming removed 6 bases at V and 9 bases at J, with 12 bases between. Here the CDR3 DNA reads TGTGCCAGCAGCCTACCCGCGGGTGAGCAGTTCTCC. This translates into CASSLPAGEQFS.

The V call is TRBV7-2, the J call TRBJ1-2; a possible D gene is TRBD1 (6 bases). The germline V and J ends were trimmed by 5 bases and 8 bases, with 24 bases remaining between them. From germline, CDR1 is SGHTA and CDR2 FQGNSA. The CDR3 spans 16 residues. CDR3 loop: CASSPDPGTNLVGYTF. The DNA of the CDR3 is TGTGCCAGCAGCCCAGACCCTGGGACAAATCTGGTCGGCTACACCTTC.

About this clonotype: A junction boundary mismatches the germline segment, possibly from a read error. The V gene is TRBV7-7, the J gene TRBJ2-1; D gene ambiguous. Germline values: CDR1 SSHAT, CDR2 FNYEAQ (reference sequence). The CDR3 runs 13 residues. CDR3 region: CASSLELLNEQFF. CDR3 sequence (DNA): TGTGCTAGCAGCTTAGAGTTGTTAAATGAGCAGTTCTTC.